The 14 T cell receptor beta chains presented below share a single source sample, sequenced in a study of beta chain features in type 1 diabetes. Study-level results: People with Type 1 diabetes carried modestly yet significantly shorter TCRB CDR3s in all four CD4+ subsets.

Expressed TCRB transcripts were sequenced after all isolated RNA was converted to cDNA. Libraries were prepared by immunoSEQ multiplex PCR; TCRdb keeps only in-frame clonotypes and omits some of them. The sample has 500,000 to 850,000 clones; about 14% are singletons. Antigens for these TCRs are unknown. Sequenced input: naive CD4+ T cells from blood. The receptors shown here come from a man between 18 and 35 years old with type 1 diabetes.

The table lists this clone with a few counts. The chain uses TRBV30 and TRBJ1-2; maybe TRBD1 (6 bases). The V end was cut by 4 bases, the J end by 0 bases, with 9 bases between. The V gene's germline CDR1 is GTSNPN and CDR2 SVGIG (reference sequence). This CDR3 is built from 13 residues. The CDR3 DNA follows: TGTGCCTGGAATTCAGGGGCTAACTATGGCTACACCTTC. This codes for CAWNSGANYGYTF.

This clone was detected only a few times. The CDR3 loop reads CASSLVPDTDTQYF. DNA for the CDR3: TGCGCCAGCAGCTTGGTTCCCGACACAGATACGCAGTATTTT. The J gene is TRBJ2-3, the V gene TRBV5-1; the D is unclear. Per germline, CDR1 SGHRS and CDR2 YFSETQ. The CDR3 has 14 residues. The V end lost 0 bases, the J end lost 2 bases, and 7 bases lay between the germline ends.

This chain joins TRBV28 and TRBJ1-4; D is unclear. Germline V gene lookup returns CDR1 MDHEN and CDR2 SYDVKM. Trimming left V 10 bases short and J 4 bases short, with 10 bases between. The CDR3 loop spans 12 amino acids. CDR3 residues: CATQPHNEKLFF. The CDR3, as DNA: TGTGCCACCCAACCCCATAATGAAAAACTGTTTTTT.

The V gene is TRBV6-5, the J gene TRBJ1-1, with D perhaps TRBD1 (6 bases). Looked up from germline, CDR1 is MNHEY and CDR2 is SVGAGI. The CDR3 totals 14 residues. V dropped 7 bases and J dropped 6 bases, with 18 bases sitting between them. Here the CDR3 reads CASNRGGTLSEAFF. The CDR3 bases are TGTGCCAGCAATAGGGGCGGGACACTTTCTGAAGCTTTCTTT.

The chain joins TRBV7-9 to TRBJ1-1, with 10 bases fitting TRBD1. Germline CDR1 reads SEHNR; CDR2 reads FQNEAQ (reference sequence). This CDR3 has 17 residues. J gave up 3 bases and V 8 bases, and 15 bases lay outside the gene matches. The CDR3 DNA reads TGTGCCAGCCCTAGCCCGGGACAGGGGAAAGAATACACTGAAGCTTTCTTT. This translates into CASPSPGQGKEYTEAFF.

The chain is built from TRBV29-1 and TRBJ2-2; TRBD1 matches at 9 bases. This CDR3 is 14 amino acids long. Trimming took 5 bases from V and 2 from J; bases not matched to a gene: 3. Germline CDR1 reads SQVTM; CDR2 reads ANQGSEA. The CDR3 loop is CSVWTGVNTGELFF. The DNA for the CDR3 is TGCAGCGTTTGGACAGGGGTTAACACCGGGGAGCTGTTTTTT.

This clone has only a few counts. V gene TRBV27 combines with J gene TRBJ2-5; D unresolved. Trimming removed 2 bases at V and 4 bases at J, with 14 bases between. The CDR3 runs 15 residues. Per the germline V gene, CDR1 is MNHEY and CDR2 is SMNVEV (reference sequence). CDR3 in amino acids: CASSLEVALGETQYF. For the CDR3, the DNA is TGTGCCAGCAGTTTAGAGGTGGCCCTTGGAGAGACCCAGTACTTC.

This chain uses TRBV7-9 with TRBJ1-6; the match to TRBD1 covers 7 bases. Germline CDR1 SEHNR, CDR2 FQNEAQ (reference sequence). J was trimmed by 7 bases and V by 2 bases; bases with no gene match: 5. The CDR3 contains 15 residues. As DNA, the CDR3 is TGTGCCAGCAGCTTAAGGGGACAGAGAAATTCACCCCTCCACTTT. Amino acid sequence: CASSLRGQRNSPLHF.

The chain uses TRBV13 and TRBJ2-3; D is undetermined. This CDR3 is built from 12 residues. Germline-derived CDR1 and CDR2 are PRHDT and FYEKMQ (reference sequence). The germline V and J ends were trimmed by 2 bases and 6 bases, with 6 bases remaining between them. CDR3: CASSLTGDTQYF. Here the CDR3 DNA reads TGTGCCAGCAGCTTAACCGGGGATACGCAGTATTTT.

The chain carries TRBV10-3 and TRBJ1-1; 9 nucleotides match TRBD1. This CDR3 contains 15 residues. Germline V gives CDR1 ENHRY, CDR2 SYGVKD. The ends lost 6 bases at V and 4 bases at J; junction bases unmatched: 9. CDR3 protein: CAIRAQGASSTEAFF. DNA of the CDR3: TGTGCCATCAGGGCACAGGGGGCTAGTAGCACTGAAGCTTTCTTT.

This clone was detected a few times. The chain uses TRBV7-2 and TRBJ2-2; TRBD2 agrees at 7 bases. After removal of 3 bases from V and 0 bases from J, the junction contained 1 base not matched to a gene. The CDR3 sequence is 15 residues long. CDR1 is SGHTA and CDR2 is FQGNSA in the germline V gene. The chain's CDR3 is CASSLAGANTGELFF. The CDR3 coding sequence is TGTGCCAGCAGCTTGGCGGGGGCGAACACCGGGGAGCTGTTTTTT.

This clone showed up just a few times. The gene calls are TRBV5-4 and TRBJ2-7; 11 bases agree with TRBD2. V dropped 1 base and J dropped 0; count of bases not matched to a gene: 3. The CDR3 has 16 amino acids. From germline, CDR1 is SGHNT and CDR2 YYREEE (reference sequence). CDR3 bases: TGTGCCAGCAGCTTGACTAGCGGGAGAGACTCCTACGAGCAGTACTTC. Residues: CASSLTSGRDSYEQYF.

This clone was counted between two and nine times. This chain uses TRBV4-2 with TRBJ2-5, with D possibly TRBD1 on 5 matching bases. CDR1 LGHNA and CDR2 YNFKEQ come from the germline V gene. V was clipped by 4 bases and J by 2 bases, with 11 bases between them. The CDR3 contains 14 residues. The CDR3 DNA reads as TGTGCCAGCAGCCGAGGACACCTACAAGAGACCCAGTACTTC. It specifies CASSRGHLQETQYF.

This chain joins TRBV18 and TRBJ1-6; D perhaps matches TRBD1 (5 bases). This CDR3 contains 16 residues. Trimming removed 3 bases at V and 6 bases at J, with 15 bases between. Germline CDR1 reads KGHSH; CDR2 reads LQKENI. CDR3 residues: CASSPFTGASNSPLHF. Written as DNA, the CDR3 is TGTGCCAGCTCACCCTTTACCGGGGCTTCTAATTCACCCCTCCACTTT.